Listed here is a single T cell receptor beta chain. No antigen is known for it. The TCRbeta library incorporated unique molecular identifiers. TCRdb recomputed calls from the PCR reads with MiXCR, one row per CDR3 protein. Here the sample spans some 450,000 distinct CDR3 sequences, over 40% being singletons. This entry belongs to a study of T-cell reconstitution after alpha-beta-depleted transplantation in children. Notes on the study in general: Some patients showed high day-60 TCRbeta diversity, which derived from surviving recipient T cells and thymic progenitors. Counts and diversity of T cells one year after transplant came mostly from newly produced T cells. Reportedly, roughly two months post-transplant, alpha-beta T cells arose from several hundred expanded graft clones.

This CDR3 spans 13 amino acids. The germline gives CDR1 DFQATT, CDR2 SNEGSKA (reference sequence). V dropped 3 bases and J dropped 8; count of bases not matched to a gene: 7. This chain links TRBV20-1 with TRBJ2-1; TRBD1 aligns across 7 bases. This TCR was recovered from a girl aged 2 to 10 with aplastic anemia, due to receive a stem cell transplant. The sample consisted of PBMCs, taken before TCRalphabeta/CD19-depleted stem cell transplant. The CDR3 DNA follows: TGCAGTGCTAGGCAAGGGGGCCACTATGAGCAGTTCTTC. This gives the protein CSARQGGHYEQFF.